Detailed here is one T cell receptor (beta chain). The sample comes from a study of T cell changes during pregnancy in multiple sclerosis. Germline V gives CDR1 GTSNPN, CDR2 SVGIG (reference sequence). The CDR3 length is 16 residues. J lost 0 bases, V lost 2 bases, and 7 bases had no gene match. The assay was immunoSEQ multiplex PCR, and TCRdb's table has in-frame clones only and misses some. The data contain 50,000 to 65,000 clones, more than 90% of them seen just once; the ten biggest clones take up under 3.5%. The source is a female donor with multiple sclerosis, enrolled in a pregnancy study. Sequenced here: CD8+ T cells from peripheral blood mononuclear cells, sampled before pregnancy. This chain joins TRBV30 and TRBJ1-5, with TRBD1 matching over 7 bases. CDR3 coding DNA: TGTGCCTGGAGTTACAGGGGAGCCTCTAGCAATCAGCCCCAGCATTTT. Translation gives CAWSYRGASSNQPQHF.